This entry is about one T cell receptor beta chain. Its antigen is not identified. The authors used template switching to add a universal primer site and gave cDNA unique molecular identifiers. TCRdb reprocessed the 5' RACE reads with MiXCR, giving one entry per CDR3 protein. The repertoire holds 700,000 or so distinct CDR3 sequences, with 8.5% to 9% as singletons. This CDR3 has 12 residues. Germline V gene sequence: CDR1 KGHSH, CDR2 LQKENI. V was shortened by 6 bases and J by 3 bases, with 5 bases between the two germline ends. This sample was included in a study of identical twins. The study, taken as a whole, reports: The conclusions drew on cross-sectional statistical analysis instead of tracking the same donors. For monozygotic twins, models underestimated out-of-frame TCR alpha sharing.

The sample also formed part of further work on yellow fever vaccine responses in identical twins.

The chain has TRBV18 and TRBJ1-4; D unclear. The origin of this receptor is a woman aged 18 to 35 in good health. Sequenced: PBMCs. The CDR3 bases are TGTGCCAGCTCCCCAGCTAATGAAAAACTGTTTTTT. This encodes CASSPANEKLFF.